What follows describes a single T cell receptor (beta chain). The target of this receptor is not known. Nothing much larger sits one base from this clone, and base qualities are not available. These data originate in a study of OX40 agonist ivuxolimab in advanced cancers. Context from the whole study: The costimulatory receptor OX40 (CD134) was targeted by ivuxolimab, a fully human IgG2 agonistic monoclonal antibody. Intravenous ivuxolimab was administered to patients every 2 weeks at six dose levels: 0.01, 0.1, 0.3, 1.5, 3 and 10 mg/kg. Of the roughly 52 patients in dose escalation, around 19 had hepatocellular carcinoma, roughly 15 had melanoma, 9 had renal cell carcinoma and 9 had head and neck cancer. In the dose-escalation cohort, around 80% of patients were male, and the mean age was 60 years with a range of about 20 to 80. Patients were allowed to have had prior anti-PD-1, anti-PD-L1 or anti-CTLA-4 therapy, and around 43% of the dose-escalation patients had been treated with checkpoint inhibitors. Partial responses were achieved by three dose-escalation patients, of whom one had hepatocellular carcinoma and two had cutaneous melanoma. Peripheral TCRbeta sequencing aimed to test whether ivuxolimab altered TCR sequence diversity and caused clonal T-cell expansion. The paper describes the monotherapy dose-escalation part (N of about 54 patients) of the phase I trial of ivuxolimab. What the study reported, not specific to this receptor: In the 0.1-3.0 mg/kg groups, partial responders were among the patients with the lowest normalized peripheral clonal expansion, particularly in CD8+ T cells. After ivuxolimab, expanded clones were on average more numerous among CD8+ T cells than among CD4+ T cells. Antigen specificity was not determined for the clonally expanded peripheral T cells. Low levels of normalized T-cell clonal expansion were also seen in some patients who did not respond. Clonal expansion of both CD4+ and CD8+ blood T cells was observed from baseline to week 6 at doses 0.1 to 3.0 mg/kg.

Genomic DNA was isolated from the sorted cells so that the TCRbeta CDR3 region could be sequenced. The immunoSEQ Assay was used for sequencing of TCRbeta CDR3 regions. TCRdb holds this immuneACCESS table with in-frame rearrangements only. Some clones are missing; in checked studies, unresolved V genes explain under half, and the rest has no known cause. This sample comprises more than 55,000 clones, 88% of them detected only once. The ten largest clones take up more than 4.5% of the sample. Sequences SGHNT (CDR1) and YYREEE (CDR2) are obtained from the germline V gene (reference sequence). The CDR3 runs 15 residues from the cysteine to the phenylalanine. The entry retains the CDR3 DNA only, 45 bases that are in frame from base 1. At the junction V is shortened by 4 bases and J by 7 bases; bases outside the gene matches: 9. The trial excluded patients who had a history of autoimmune disease or were on systemic immunosuppression. Peripheral blood for TCR sequencing was collected from all dose cohorts at baseline, on cycle 4 day 1, and on cycle 7 day 1. The samples were taken from a phase I, first-in-human, multicenter, open-label dose-escalation trial of ivuxolimab. Adults with locally advanced or metastatic head and neck squamous cell, hepatocellular, melanoma or renal cell carcinoma were enrolled in the trial. Before TCR sequencing, CD4+ T cells and CD8+ T cells were sorted from peripheral blood as separate populations.

Sample: CD4+ or CD8+ T cells sorted from blood, taken in a trial of the OX40 agonist ivuxolimab. The chain is assembled from TRBV5-4 and TRBJ1-4; the junction holds 8 bases that match TRBD1. This sequence was found in an adult with an advanced solid tumor such as melanoma, head and neck, liver or kidney cancer. The DNA reads as follows: TGTGCCAGCAGCCAAGCCGGGACAGGACCTGAAAAACTGTTTTTT. Its protein reads: CASSQAGTGPEKLFF. Supplemented by the reference TRBV5-4 and TRBJ1-4 proteins around the CDR3, the complete variable domain is ETGVTQSPTHLIKTRGQQVTLRCSSQSGHNTVSWYQQALGQGPQFIFQYYREEENGRGNFPPRFSGLQFPNYSSELNVNALELDDSALYLCASSQAGTGPEKLFFGSGTQLSVL.